One sample yielded the 14 T cell receptor beta chains listed below, sequenced in a study of blood T cell repertoires in COVID-19. The assay was immunoSEQ multiplex PCR, and TCRdb's table has in-frame clones only and misses some. Among hundreds of thousands of clones listed, approximately 86% were seen once. The sequencing sample was made of PBMCs or T cells enriched from blood (not recorded which). These receptors all come from a woman aged 45-65 years who had recovered from COVID-19.

This clone has a single count. The rearrangement uses TRBV12-3 or TRBV12-4 and TRBJ1-2; D is unclear. This CDR3 has 12 amino acids. The V end was cut by 6 bases, the J end by 8 bases, with 13 bases between. CDR3 coding DNA: TGTGCCAGCAGGGCGGGCAGTGCGGGCTACACCTTC. Protein sequence: CASRAGSAGYTF.

The chain employs TRBV29-1 and TRBJ2-3, with D unresolved. Per germline, CDR1 SQVTM and CDR2 ANQGSEA. The CDR3 loop spans 12 amino acids. Trimming left V 6 bases short and J 6 bases short, with 13 bases between. The CDR3 loop is CSVRPPRDTQYF. CDR3 nucleotide sequence: TGCAGCGTCCGCCCCCCGCGCGATACGCAGTATTTT.

The rearrangement links TRBV9 to TRBJ1-5; D remains unclear. Per germline, CDR1 SGDLS and CDR2 YYNGEE. CDR3 size: 14 residues. The V end was cut by 3 bases, the J end by 7 bases, with 14 bases between. Here the CDR3 DNA reads TGTGCCAGCAGCGCTGGGGTCGCGGGACAGCCCCAGCATTTT. This translates into CASSAGVAGQPQHF.

The chain employs TRBV5-4 and TRBJ2-3, with D perhaps TRBD1 (5 bases). The germline gives CDR1 SGHNT, CDR2 YYREEE (reference sequence). This CDR3 has 13 residues. Between the trimmed V and J ends, which lost 0 bases and 3 bases, there was a span of 5 bases. DNA for the CDR3: TGTGCCAGCAGCTTGGGACAGACAGATACGCAGTATTTT. It yields the protein CASSLGQTDTQYF.

This clone was picked up a small number of times. Here the CDR3 DNA reads TGTGCCAGCAGCCCGGGGGGGCATAATTCACCCCTCCACTTT. This translates into CASSPGGHNSPLHF. The rearrangement uses TRBV5-6 and TRBJ1-6; D possibly corresponds to TRBD1 (6 bases). Germline V CDR1 and CDR2: SGHDT, YYEEEE. Between the trimmed V and J ends, which lost 4 bases and 5 bases, there was a span of 10 bases. The CDR3 spans 14 residues. Supplemented by reference TRBV5-6 and TRBJ1-6, the full variable domain reads DAGVTQSPTHLIKTRGQQVTLRCSPKSGHDTVSWYQQALGQGPQFIFQYYEEEERQRGNFPDRFSGHQFPNYSSELNVNALLLGDSALYLCASSPGGHNSPLHFGNGTRLTVT.

The rearrangement links TRBV7-2 to TRBJ2-3; possibly TRBD1 for D (5 bases). The germline gives CDR1 SGHTA, CDR2 FQGNSA. The CDR3 length is 15 residues. With 5 bases removed from V and 0 bases from J, the gap between germline ends came to 12 bases. The CDR3 DNA is TGTGCCAGCAGCCTCCCGACAGCTAGCACAGATACGCAGTATTTT. Amino acids: CASSLPTASTDTQYF.

The J gene is TRBJ2-5, the V gene TRBV6-4; possibly TRBD1 for D (6 bases). Per germline, CDR1 MRHNA and CDR2 SNTAGT. The CDR3 length is 14 residues. V lost 8 bases, J lost 3 bases, and 16 bases lay in between. Written as DNA, the CDR3 is TGTGCCAGCCGACCGGGGCAGGGGAAAGAGACCCAGTACTTC. Its protein is CASRPGQGKETQYF.

This clone has just one count. V is TRBV5-4 and J is TRBJ1-2; 7 bases fit TRBD1. V was pared by 4 bases and J by 4 bases, with 4 bases of the junction left unmatched. CDR3 size: 13 residues. Germline lookup yields CDR1 SGHNT and CDR2 YYREEE (reference sequence). The CDR3 DNA follows: TGTGCCAGCAGCATGACAGGGTCCTATGGCTACACCTTC. This codes for CASSMTGSYGYTF.

The V gene is TRBV4-1, the J gene TRBJ1-4, with 9 bases identical to TRBD1. This CDR3 is 14 amino acids long. The trim removed 1 base at V and 8 bases at J, leaving 2 bases unmatched. Germline loops: CDR1 MGHRA, CDR2 YSYEKL. The CDR3 DNA follows: TGCGCCAGCAGCCAAGGCGACAGGGGGGAAAAACTGTTTTTT. Translated: CASSQGDRGEKLFF.

The chain links TRBV28 to TRBJ2-3; 10 bases match TRBD2. Germline lookup yields CDR1 MDHEN and CDR2 SYDVKM. The CDR3 extends over 16 amino acids. J gave up 4 bases and V 2 bases, and 6 bases lay outside the gene matches. The CDR3 region has the DNA TGTGCCAGCAGTTTAGCGGGACTAGCGCGGGCAGATACGCAGTATTTT. Translating gives CASSLAGLARADTQYF.

This chain's CDR3 is CASNNQGTNTEAFF. Written as DNA, the CDR3 is TGTGCCAGCAATAACCAGGGGACGAACACTGAAGCTTTCTTT. This chain uses TRBV2 with TRBJ1-1; possible D gene TRBD1, 6 bases. CDR3 length: 14 residues. Germline V gene data show CDR1 as SNHLY and CDR2 as FYNNEI. Between the trimmed V and J ends, which lost 7 bases and 1 base, there was a span of 13 bases.

J is TRBJ2-1 and V is TRBV5-1, with 10 bases lining up with TRBD2. The J segment lost 6 bases and the V segment lost 0 bases, leaving 3 bases of the junction unmatched. In germline, CDR1 is SGHRS, CDR2 YFSETQ. The CDR3 runs 15 residues. CDR3 sequence: CASSLDPSGSNEQFF. The DNA for the CDR3 is TGCGCCAGCAGCTTGGATCCTAGCGGGAGCAATGAGCAGTTCTTC. Supplemented by reference TRBV5-1 and TRBJ2-1, the full variable domain reads KAGVTQTPRYLIKTRGQQVTLSCSPISGHRSVSWYQQTPGQGLQFLFEYFSETQRNKGNFPGRFSGRQFSNSRSEMNVSTLELGDSALYLCASSLDPSGSNEQFFGPGTRLTVL.

V and J are TRBV9 and TRBJ2-2; D perhaps matches TRBD2 (6 bases). This CDR3 comprises 15 residues. In germline, CDR1 is SGDLS, CDR2 YYNGEE. V lost 4 bases and J 2 bases, leaving 12 bases between the germline ends. The chain's CDR3 is CASSSRLVNTGELFF. The CDR3 bases are TGTGCCAGCAGCTCCAGACTAGTTAACACCGGGGAGCTGTTTTTT.

This sequence joins TRBV29-1 and TRBJ2-2; the match to TRBD2 covers 7 bases. Germline CDR1 and CDR2: SQVTM and ANQGSEA. V lost 2 bases and J lost 7; bases outside the gene matches: 7. This CDR3 has 14 residues. CDR3 protein: CSVETAGEGGELFF. In DNA form, the CDR3 reads TGCAGCGTTGAAACGGCGGGAGAGGGCGGGGAGCTGTTTTTT.